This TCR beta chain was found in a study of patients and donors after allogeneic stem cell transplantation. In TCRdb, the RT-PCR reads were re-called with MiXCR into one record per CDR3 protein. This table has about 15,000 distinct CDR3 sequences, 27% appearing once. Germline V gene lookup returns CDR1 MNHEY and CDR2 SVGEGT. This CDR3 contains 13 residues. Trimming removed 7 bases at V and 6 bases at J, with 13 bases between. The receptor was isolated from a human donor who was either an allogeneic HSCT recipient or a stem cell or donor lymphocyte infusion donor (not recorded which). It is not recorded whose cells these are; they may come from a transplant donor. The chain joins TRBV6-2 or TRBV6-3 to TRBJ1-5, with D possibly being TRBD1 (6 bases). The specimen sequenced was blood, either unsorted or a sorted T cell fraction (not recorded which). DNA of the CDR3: TGTGCCAGCAATCACAGGGTTGCTCAGCCCCAGCATTTT. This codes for CASNHRVAQPQHF.